This TCR beta chain emerged from a study of human T cells and chemical hapten exposure. Study-wide background: The sensitizer, 2% DPC, was used on 2 cm by 2 cm of upper inner arm skin. During the roughly 24-week study period, patients had diphenylcyclopropenone applied to the scalp every week.

Broader study findings: No alteration of TCRs above 1 in 1000 frequency was seen with DPC sensitization.

Time point of the sample: patch test 2, 6 weeks after DPC sensitization. Stated treatment: therapeutic diphenylcyclopropenone sensitization with weekly scalp DPC. Blood collection happened ahead of applying each patch test. The length of the CDR3 is 14 residues. Looked up from germline, CDR1 is DFQATT and CDR2 is SNEGSKA (reference sequence). V was pared by 7 bases and J by 4 bases, with 19 bases between. TCRdb reprocessed the RACE reads via MiXCR and lists one record per CDR3 protein. The data contain roughly 380,000 distinct CDR3 sequences, about 6% of them singletons. The table lists this clonotype with many counts. Its antigen is not identified.

The input for sequencing was whole blood, taken in connection with sensitization to the hapten diphenylcyclopropenone (DPC). This TCR was sampled from a woman aged 18-29 years with alopecia areata. Some clones in this sample may be carry-over from other donors' samples. The chain uses TRBV20-1 and TRBJ1-1; possibly TRBD1 for D (5 bases). CDR3 sequence reads: CSVLPNRDSTEAFF. As DNA, the CDR3 is TGCAGTGTCCTACCTAACCGGGACTCCACTGAAGCTTTCTTT.